This is a list of T cell receptor beta chains from one sample in a study of blood T cell repertoires in COVID-19. TCRdb's table, derived via immunoSEQ multiplex PCR, lists solely in-frame clones and lacks some. Here the sample spans nearly 110,000 clones, less than 85% being singletons. Material for sequencing was peripheral blood. The receptors shown here come from a woman aged 60-70 years with acute or convalescent COVID-19. Both conserved end residues are part of each CDR3. D genes are given only for firm matches. For some rows the clone size is stated as once, few or many, or as a class when expanded; others skip it.

clone_size: -; d_call: -; v_call: TRBV7-2; j_call: TRBJ1-5; cdr3_aa: CASSLDRISNQPQHF; cdr3_nt: TGTGCCAGCAGCCTGGACAGAATTAGCAATCAGCCCCAGCATTTT
clone_size: -; d_call: -; v_call: TRBV10-2; j_call: TRBJ2-5; cdr3_aa: CASNDPSGNKETQYF; cdr3_nt: TGCGCCAGCAACGATCCCTCCGGGAACAAAGAGACCCAGTACTTC
clone_size: -; d_call: -; v_call: TRBV18; j_call: TRBJ2-1; cdr3_aa: CASSPGNGGVHNEQFF; cdr3_nt: TGTGCCAGCTCACCAGGAAACGGCGGGGTCCACAATGAGCAGTTCTTC
clone_size: -; d_call: TRBD1; v_call: TRBV18; j_call: TRBJ1-2; cdr3_aa: CASSSTTGNYGYTF; cdr3_nt: TGTGCCAGCTCATCGACGACAGGGAACTATGGCTACACCTTC
clone_size: -; d_call: -; v_call: TRBV5-1; j_call: TRBJ1-4; cdr3_aa: CASSLGQGSNEKLFF; cdr3_nt: TGCGCCAGCAGCTTGGGGCAGGGAAGTAATGAAAAACTGTTTTTT
clone_size: -; d_call: TRBD2; v_call: TRBV6-5; j_call: TRBJ2-7; cdr3_aa: CASSLSGSYEQYF; cdr3_nt: TGTGCCAGCAGCCTTAGCGGGTCCTACGAGCAGTACTTC
clone_size: -; d_call: -; v_call: TRBV5-1; j_call: TRBJ1-6; cdr3_aa: CASSSGDNSPLHF; cdr3_nt: TGCGCCAGCAGCTCCGGGGATAATTCACCCCTCCACTTT
clone_size: -; d_call: -; v_call: TRBV6-5; j_call: TRBJ2-3; cdr3_aa: CASCPIPTDTQYF; cdr3_nt: TGTGCCAGTTGTCCCATTCCCACAGATACGCAGTATTTT
clone_size: -; d_call: TRBD2; v_call: TRBV29-1; j_call: TRBJ2-3; cdr3_aa: CSVKGLAESTDTQYF; cdr3_nt: TGCAGCGTTAAGGGACTAGCGGAAAGCACAGATACGCAGTATTTT
clone_size: once; d_call: -; v_call: TRBV19; j_call: TRBJ1-6; cdr3_aa: CASRAPGPNSPLHF; cdr3_nt: TGTGCCAGTAGAGCGCCAGGGCCTAATTCACCCCTCCACTTT
clone_size: -; d_call: TRBD1; v_call: TRBV5-1; j_call: TRBJ2-5; cdr3_aa: CASSLDPGGKTQYF; cdr3_nt: TGCGCCAGCAGCTTGGATCCAGGGGGAAAGACCCAGTACTTC
clone_size: -; d_call: -; v_call: TRBV5-1; j_call: TRBJ1-1; cdr3_aa: CASSGSYRVNTEAFF; cdr3_nt: TGCGCCAGCAGCGGTTCCTACAGGGTGAACACTGAAGCTTTCTTT
clone_size: -; d_call: TRBD1; v_call: TRBV5-1; j_call: TRBJ2-5; cdr3_aa: CASSLVGTGEETQYF; cdr3_nt: TGCGCCAGCAGCTTGGTAGGGACAGGGGAAGAGACCCAGTACTTC
clone_size: -; d_call: -; v_call: TRBV7-9; j_call: TRBJ2-1; cdr3_aa: CASSVTGRYEQFF; cdr3_nt: TGTGCCAGCAGCGTCACAGGGCGCTATGAGCAGTTCTTC
clone_size: -; d_call: TRBD2; v_call: TRBV7-3; j_call: TRBJ2-1; cdr3_aa: CASSSIAGSYNEQFF; cdr3_nt: TGTGCCAGCAGCTCGATAGCGGGAAGTTACAATGAGCAGTTCTTC
clone_size: -; d_call: TRBD1; v_call: TRBV29-1; j_call: TRBJ2-3; cdr3_aa: CSVGGTGGLTDTQYF; cdr3_nt: TGCAGCGTTGGAGGGACAGGGGGCTTAACAGATACGCAGTATTTT
clone_size: -; d_call: -; v_call: TRBV7-7; j_call: TRBJ2-2; cdr3_aa: CASSATSAGELFF; cdr3_nt: TGTGCCAGCAGCGCGACTAGTGCCGGGGAGCTGTTTTTT
clone_size: -; d_call: TRBD1; v_call: TRBV5-6; j_call: TRBJ1-4; cdr3_aa: CASSLRRDRNEKLFF; cdr3_nt: TGTGCCAGCAGCTTGAGACGGGACAGGAATGAAAAACTGTTTTTT
clone_size: -; d_call: TRBD2; v_call: TRBV7-9; j_call: TRBJ2-2; cdr3_aa: CASSSILAGVVGELFF; cdr3_nt: TGTGCCAGCAGCTCTATACTAGCGGGAGTGGTCGGGGAGCTGTTTTTT
clone_size: -; d_call: TRBD2; v_call: TRBV4-2; j_call: TRBJ2-7; cdr3_aa: CASSGLAGGPYEQYF; cdr3_nt: TGTGCCAGCAGTGGGCTAGCGGGGGGGCCCTACGAGCAGTACTTC
clone_size: few; d_call: -; v_call: TRBV6-5; j_call: TRBJ1-1; cdr3_aa: CASSDRTENTEAFF; cdr3_nt: TGTGCCAGCAGCGACAGGACCGAGAACACTGAAGCTTTCTTT
clone_size: -; d_call: -; v_call: TRBV2; j_call: TRBJ2-2; cdr3_aa: CATKQGWNTGELFF; cdr3_nt: TGTGCCACGAAGCAGGGATGGAACACCGGGGAGCTGTTTTTT
clone_size: -; d_call: TRBD1; v_call: TRBV12-5; j_call: TRBJ1-2; cdr3_aa: CASGEDRGHYGYTF; cdr3_nt: TGTGCTAGTGGTGAGGACAGGGGGCACTATGGCTACACCTTC